This TCR beta chain was captured in a study of blood T cell repertoires in COVID-19. Measured with immunoSEQ multiplex PCR; TCRdb has only the in-frame clones, and not every one. The sample has approximately 300,000 clones, 90% seen once; the top ten hold 6.5% to 8%. Germline V lookup: CDR1 LGHDT, CDR2 YNNKEL (reference sequence). V was trimmed by 4 bases and J by 4 bases, leaving 10 bases between them. The CDR3 is made up of 13 amino acids. This chain links TRBV3-1 (or the pseudogene TRBV3-2) with TRBJ1-1; D unresolved. The specimen sequenced was peripheral blood. The sequence came from a woman in her twenties or thirties with COVID-19, enrolled during active disease. In nucleotides, the CDR3 is TGTGCCAGCAGCCGCCAGGAACGCACTGAAGCTTTCTTT. Translated, it gives CASSRQERTEAFF.